A selection of T cell receptor beta chains follows, all from one sample in a study of blood T cell repertoires in COVID-19. This table comes from immunoSEQ multiplex PCR, and its TCRdb copy is limited to in-frame clones, with some not included. The sample has tens of thousands of clones, roughly 88% seen once; the top ten hold roughly 10%. The sample consisted of peripheral blood. The receptors derive from an elderly man with acute or convalescent COVID-19. CDR3s include the opening cysteine and the closing phenylalanine or tryptophan. A D gene is named only where the DNA matches it firmly. Where a row states a size, it is once, few, many or the class of an expanded clone; other rows omit it.

J gene: TRBJ2-7; clone size: few; V gene: TRBV6-2/TRBV6-3; D gene: TRBD2; CDR3 DNA: TGTGCCAGCAGTTCTACGGGACTAGCGGGAGTCCGGTACTTC; CDR3 protein: CASSSTGLAGVRYF
J gene: TRBJ2-3; clone size: -; V gene: TRBV6-6; D gene: TRBD2; CDR3 DNA: TGTGCCATTCGCCTCGCGGGAGATAGCACAGATACGCAGTATTTT; CDR3 protein: CAIRLAGDSTDTQYF
J gene: TRBJ2-7; clone size: -; V gene: TRBV5-1; D gene: TRBD1; CDR3 DNA: TGCGCCAGCAGCTTCGGACAGGGGGTCTACGAGCAGTACTTC; CDR3 protein: CASSFGQGVYEQYF
J gene: TRBJ2-7; clone size: -; V gene: TRBV3-1/TRBV3-2; D gene: -; CDR3 DNA: TGTGCCAGCAGCCAAGGTAACGGGGGGCAGTACTTC; CDR3 protein: CASSQGNGGQYF
J gene: TRBJ2-7; clone size: -; V gene: TRBV6-2/TRBV6-3; D gene: TRBD1; CDR3 DNA: TGTGCCAGCAGTCCCGACAGGGGGCAACCCTACGAGCAGTACTTC; CDR3 protein: CASSPDRGQPYEQYF
J gene: TRBJ1-6; clone size: -; V gene: TRBV27; D gene: TRBD1; CDR3 DNA: TGTGCCAGCCGACAGGGGGCGGGAGATTCACCCCTCCACTTT; CDR3 protein: CASRQGAGDSPLHF
J gene: TRBJ1-6; clone size: -; V gene: TRBV6-1; D gene: TRBD1; CDR3 DNA: TGTGCCAGCAGTGAGGTAACGGGACAGGGCAATTCACCCCTCCACTTT; CDR3 protein: CASSEVTGQGNSPLHF
J gene: TRBJ2-2; clone size: -; V gene: TRBV3-1/TRBV3-2; D gene: TRBD1; CDR3 DNA: TGTGCCAGCAGCCAAGCCTCAGGGGGCGGCACCGGGGAGCTGTTTTTT; CDR3 protein: CASSQASGGGTGELFF
J gene: TRBJ1-2; clone size: -; V gene: TRBV19; D gene: -; CDR3 DNA: TGTGCGTCGAAACAGGCTTATGGCTACACCTTC; CDR3 protein: CASKQAYGYTF
J gene: TRBJ1-2; clone size: -; V gene: TRBV27; D gene: -; CDR3 DNA: TGTGCCAGCAGTAAGGGGCCCACTAACTATGGCTACACCTTC; CDR3 protein: CASSKGPTNYGYTF
J gene: TRBJ2-7; clone size: -; V gene: TRBV27; D gene: -; CDR3 DNA: TGTGCCAGCAGTTTATCGGGGCGTTCCTACGAGCAGTACTTC; CDR3 protein: CASSLSGRSYEQYF
J gene: TRBJ1-3; clone size: -; V gene: TRBV7-2; D gene: -; CDR3 DNA: TGTGCCAGCAGCTTAGGGCCCCCAACAGGAGGAAACACCATATATTTT; CDR3 protein: CASSLGPPTGGNTIYF
J gene: TRBJ1-1; clone size: -; V gene: TRBV7-2; D gene: TRBD1; CDR3 DNA: TGTGCCAGCAGCTTAGCGCTAGGGGGCGGCACTGAAGCTTTCTTT; CDR3 protein: CASSLALGGGTEAFF
J gene: TRBJ1-1; clone size: -; V gene: TRBV6-5; D gene: -; CDR3 DNA: TGTGCCAGCAGTTACAGGGGGAGGAACACTGAAGCTTTCTTT; CDR3 protein: CASSYRGRNTEAFF
J gene: TRBJ1-2; clone size: -; V gene: TRBV7-9; D gene: TRBD1; CDR3 DNA: TGTGCCAGCAGCTCTAGCGGGGGGACAGTCAGTAACGGCTACACCTTC; CDR3 protein: CASSSSGGTVSNGYTF
J gene: TRBJ1-6; clone size: -; V gene: TRBV6-6; D gene: TRBD1; CDR3 DNA: TGTGCCAGCAGTGGACAGGGGAATTCACCCCTCCACTTT; CDR3 protein: CASSGQGNSPLHF
J gene: TRBJ2-7; clone size: -; V gene: TRBV12-3/TRBV12-4; D gene: -; CDR3 DNA: TGTGCCAGCAGTTTAGCGCGGGAGCAGTACTTC; CDR3 protein: CASSLAREQYF
J gene: TRBJ2-5; clone size: -; V gene: TRBV9; D gene: TRBD2; CDR3 DNA: TGTGCCAGCAGCGGGAGAGTAGCGGGAGGACGGGAGACCCAGTACTTC; CDR3 protein: CASSGRVAGGRETQYF
J gene: TRBJ1-5; clone size: -; V gene: TRBV5-1; D gene: TRBD1; CDR3 DNA: TGCGCCAGCAGCTTGGAAGGGACAGGGCAGCCCCAGCATTTT; CDR3 protein: CASSLEGTGQPQHF
J gene: TRBJ2-5; clone size: -; V gene: TRBV5-4; D gene: -; CDR3 DNA: TGTGCCAGCAGCTTGGGGGGGCTCCAAGAGACCCAGTACTTC; CDR3 protein: CASSLGGLQETQYF
J gene: TRBJ2-7; clone size: few; V gene: TRBV27; D gene: -; CDR3 DNA: TGTGCCAGCAAAAGGCAGGGTGCCTACGAGCAGTACTTC; CDR3 protein: CASKRQGAYEQYF
J gene: TRBJ2-3; clone size: -; V gene: TRBV10-3; D gene: TRBD2; CDR3 DNA: TGTGCCATCAGTCGCCAGGGCGGGGGAGAGGATACGCAGTATTTT; CDR3 protein: CAISRQGGGEDTQYF
J gene: TRBJ1-5; clone size: -; V gene: TRBV4-3; D gene: -; CDR3 DNA: TGCGCCAGCAGCCAAGAAAGGGGCAGCAATCAGCCCCAGCATTTT; CDR3 protein: CASSQERGSNQPQHF
J gene: TRBJ2-1; clone size: -; V gene: TRBV3-1/TRBV3-2; D gene: TRBD2; CDR3 DNA: TGTGCCAGCAGCCGTCCCGGGACTAGTTTTTTTCATGAGCAGTTCTTC; CDR3 protein: CASSRPGTSFFHEQFF
J gene: TRBJ1-1; clone size: -; V gene: TRBV5-1; D gene: TRBD1; CDR3 DNA: TGCGCCAGCAGCCCCACGGGACAGAAGAACACTGAAGCTTTCTTT; CDR3 protein: CASSPTGQKNTEAFF